This entry concerns a single T cell receptor beta chain. At one of its ends the junction is not consistent with the germline gene, which may arise from a read error. The germline CDR1 and CDR2 sequences are SGHRS and YFSETQ. The CDR3 length is 15 residues. The data stem from a study of blood T cell repertoires in COVID-19. Per the original methods: It was from reference gene primer amplification that nucleated cell counts were estimated. TCRdb keeps only in-frame clones here, not all; method: immunoSEQ multiplex PCR. The V and J calls and clone size come from that table; D and trimming were worked out from the DNA. The sample lists hundreds of thousands of clones; approximately 90% were seen once. Across about two dozen US areas, participants ranged in age from about 18 to 90 years. The study assigned cohorts using participant-reported clinical history.

The clonotype comes from a man aged 35-49 years who had recovered from COVID-19. The chain links TRBV5-1 to TRBJ1-6; D remains unclear. The sample comprised PBMCs or T cells enriched from blood (not recorded which). The CDR3 is CAGSLVFGDNSPLHF. In DNA, the CDR3 is TGCGCCGGCAGCTTGGTATTCGGGGATAATTCACCCCTCCACTTT. The full variable domain, completed using reference TRBV5-1 and TRBJ1-6, is KAGVTQTPRYLIKTRGQQVTLSCSPISGHRSVSWYQQTPGQGLQFLFEYFSETQRNKGNFPGRFSGRQFSNSRSEMNVSTLELGDSALYLCAGSLVFGDNSPLHFGNGTRLTVT.